The rows below give T cell receptor beta chains drawn from one sample of a study of cytomegalovirus exposure and HLA in healthy donors. Assay: immunoSEQ multiplex PCR; the TCRdb copy retains only in-frame clones and omits some. The sample consists of 200,000 to 250,000 clones, roughly 83% of them appearing once. The sample taken for sequencing was PBMCs. The receptor set was obtained from a woman between 18 and 30 years old in good health and CMV-seronegative. Each CDR3 is given with its conserved first and last residue. D genes are given only for firm matches. Clone size is stated in some rows and not others, as once, few, many or a class when expanded.

>.|TRBV29-1|TRBJ1-3|.
TGCAGCGTTCGCAATGGGGCGATCGGAAACACCATATATTTT
CSVRNGAIGNTIYF
>TRBD1|TRBV9|TRBJ2-5|.
TGTGCCAGCAGCGAAACAGGGGACCCCTTGGACGAGACCCAGTACTTC
CASSETGDPLDETQYF
>.|TRBV5-5|TRBJ1-2|.
TGTGCCAGCAGCTTTCAGGGAATCCGAGATGGCTACACCTTC
CASSFQGIRDGYTF
>TRBD1|TRBV28|TRBJ1-2|.
TGTGCCAGCAGCTGGACAGGGAATGGCTACACCTTC
CASSWTGNGYTF
>.|TRBV9|TRBJ1-4|.
TGTGCCAGCAGCGTAGCTGCGGGGGCGACTAATGAAAAACTGTTTTTT
CASSVAAGATNEKLFF
>.|TRBV11-2|TRBJ2-1|.
TGTGCCAGCAGCCACAGGGACAATGAGCAGTTCTTC
CASSHRDNEQFF
>.|TRBV5-1|TRBJ2-7|.
TGCGCCAGCAGCTTCGACTTGACAAGGCCCTACGAGCAGTACTTC
CASSFDLTRPYEQYF
>.|TRBV19|TRBJ2-3|few
TGTGCCAGTAGTATACGGGGGCTATCGAACACAGATACGCAGTATTTT
CASSIRGLSNTDTQYF
>TRBD2|TRBV2|TRBJ2-5|.
TGTGCCAGCAGTTCTGGACTAGCCGGACGTAGGGAGACCCAGTACTTC
CASSSGLAGRRETQYF
>TRBD1|TRBV6-1|TRBJ1-2|.
TGTGCCAGCAGTGTCAAACCGGGACAGGTTAACTATGGCTACACCTTC
CASSVKPGQVNYGYTF
>.|TRBV28|TRBJ2-1|.
TGTGCCAGCAGTTTACGACGGGAGTACAATGAGCAGTTCTTC
CASSLRREYNEQFF
>.|TRBV11-2|TRBJ2-1|.
TGTGCCAGCAGCCGGACCCCTAAGACCTACAATGAGCAGTTCTTC
CASSRTPKTYNEQFF
>.|TRBV7-3|TRBJ1-2|.
TGTGCCAGCAGCTTAACAGGGGCCTATGGCTACACCTTC
CASSLTGAYGYTF
>.|TRBV27|TRBJ1-5|.
TGTGCCAGCAGTTCGGGGGGCGGTGGCAATCAGCCCCAGCATTTT
CASSSGGGGNQPQHF
>.|TRBV18|TRBJ1-1|.
TGTGCCAGCTCACCACGGAGGGGCGATCGGACTGAAGCTTTCTTT
CASSPRRGDRTEAFF
>.|TRBV7-9|TRBJ1-1|once
TGTGCCAGCAGCTTAGCCACAAACACTGAAGCTTTCTTT
CASSLATNTEAFF
>.|TRBV6-6|TRBJ2-7|.
TGTGCCAGCCTAAGCGCTGGAGGGCCCTCCTACGAGCAGTACTTC
CASLSAGGPSYEQYF
>TRBD2|TRBV4-1|TRBJ2-3|.
TGCGCCAGCAGCCGGTTCTCGGGACTAGCGGGGGTCACAGATACGCAGTATTTT
CASSRFSGLAGVTDTQYF
>.|TRBV27|TRBJ1-1|.
TGTGCCAGCAGTCTACTCAATACAGGAGAAGCTTTCTTT
CASSLLNTGEAFF
>.|TRBV10-2|TRBJ2-7|.
TGCGCCAGCAGTGAGTCGAATTTCGACGAGCAGTACTTC
CASSESNFDEQYF
>.|TRBV30|TRBJ1-4|.
TGTGCCTGGAGTGGACAGCCTAATGAAAAACTGTTTTTT
CAWSGQPNEKLFF
>TRBD2|TRBV6-5|TRBJ2-1|.
TGTGCCAGCAGTTACTCGAGTACTAGCGGCTACAATGAGCAGTTCTTC
CASSYSSTSGYNEQFF
>TRBD2|TRBV5-1|TRBJ2-3|.
TGCGCCAGCAGCTTGACTACTAGCGGGGCTAGCACAGATACGCAGTATTTT
CASSLTTSGASTDTQYF
>TRBD2|TRBV14|TRBJ2-7|.
TGTGCCAGCAGGCCAACCGGGACTAGCGACGAGCAGTACTTC
CASRPTGTSDEQYF
>.|TRBV6-1|TRBJ1-1|.
TGTGCCAGCAGTGGGCAGAACACTGAAGCTTTCTTT
CASSGQNTEAFF
>.|TRBV18|TRBJ1-1|once
TGTGCCAGCTCACCCGCCAGCCGGAACACTGAAGCTTTCTTT
CASSPASRNTEAFF
>.|TRBV9|TRBJ2-3|once
TGTGCCAGCAGCGTAGCTATCAGGGGTGCAGATACGCAGTATTTT
CASSVAIRGADTQYF
>.|TRBV25-1|TRBJ1-4|.
TGTGCCAGCAGTGAGACCGGGGGTAATGAAAAACTGTTTTTT
CASSETGGNEKLFF
>.|TRBV4-1|TRBJ1-1|.
TGCGCCAGCAGCCAGGGGGGCCTTGAAGCTTTCTTT
CASSQGGLEAFF
>.|TRBV5-1|TRBJ1-3|.
TGCGCCAGCAGCCCCACAGCGTCCGCGTCCGGAAACACCATATATTTT
CASSPTASASGNTIYF
>.|TRBV27|TRBJ2-1|.
TGTGCCAGCAGTTTCGAGGGACCCTCCTACAATGAGCAGTTCTTC
CASSFEGPSYNEQFF
>.|TRBV30|TRBJ1-5|.
TGTGCCTGGAGTATAAGGGGCGGGAATCAGCCCCAGCATTTT
CAWSIRGGNQPQHF
>.|TRBV5-1|TRBJ1-1|.
TGCGCCAGCAGCTTGAACAGGGAGAACACTGAAGCTTTCTTT
CASSLNRENTEAFF
>.|TRBV2|TRBJ2-3|once
TGTGCCAGCAGTGCCAACGGAAACACAGATACGCAGTATTTT
CASSANGNTDTQYF
>TRBD2|TRBV7-2|TRBJ2-3|.
TGTGCCAGCAGCCTCGGGACTAGCGTGGGCACAGATACGCAGTATTTT
CASSLGTSVGTDTQYF
>.|TRBV28|TRBJ2-7|.
TGTGCCAGCAGTTCCGGCACCTCAGCGGTCTCCTACGAGCAGTACTTC
CASSSGTSAVSYEQYF
>.|TRBV6-1|TRBJ1-2|.
TGTGCCAGCAGTGAAGCGGGGATACAGGGATGGGGCTACACCTTC
CASSEAGIQGWGYTF
>TRBD2|TRBV27|TRBJ2-3|.
TGTGCCAGCAGTTTATCTCGTCTAGCGGGAGGCCCTGTGGATACGCAGTATTTT
CASSLSRLAGGPVDTQYF
>TRBD2|TRBV4-1|TRBJ2-1|.
TGCGCCAGCAGCCAAACTTCAGCGGGGGTTCTTTACAATGAGCAGTTCTTC
CASSQTSAGVLYNEQFF
>.|TRBV11-2|TRBJ1-1|few
TGTGCCAGCAGCTTTTGGGGTGGAGAAGCTTTCTTT
CASSFWGGEAFF
>TRBD1|TRBV2|TRBJ1-1|.
TGTGCCAGCAGGTCGGGACAGGGAGTCACTGAAGCTTTCTTT
CASRSGQGVTEAFF
>.|TRBV27|TRBJ2-2|.
TGTGCCAGCAGTCAGGCTGGGGCGGGGGCAGGGGAGCTGTTTTTT
CASSQAGAGAGELFF
>TRBD2|TRBV6-4|TRBJ2-3|.
TGTGCCAGCAGTGACAGCGGGGGGGCCACAGATACGCAGTATTTT
CASSDSGGATDTQYF